This T cell receptor (beta chain) was captured by sequencing in a study of control samples from healthy donors and cancer patients. Assay: immunoSEQ multiplex PCR; the TCRdb copy retains only in-frame clones and omits some. Among more than 25,000 clones listed, roughly nine tenths were seen once. The CDR3 is 16 residues long. V was cut by 5 bases and J by 0 bases, with 17 bases left in between. The germline V gene encodes CDR1 SGHTA and CDR2 FQGNSA. The V and J genes are TRBV7-2 and TRBJ2-7, with D possibly matching TRBD1 (6 bases). The receptor was isolated from a man aged 50 to 60 with lung cancer. Sequenced: PBMCs. CDR3 DNA: TGTGCCAGCAGCCCCCAGGGGTGGGGCCCCTCCTACGAGCAGTACTTC. It encodes CASSPQGWGPSYEQYF.